These 24 T cell receptor beta chains were sequenced from one sample in a study of cytomegalovirus exposure and HLA in healthy donors. PCR involved 60 Vbeta and 13 Jbeta primers. Some clones are missing from TCRdb's copy, which holds only in-frame ones; the method was immunoSEQ multiplex PCR. This sample carries about 98,000 clones, about three quarters of them seen once, and the ten largest clones take about 1.5%. What was sequenced was PBMCs. Receptor source: a man in his forties or fifties in good health and CMV-seronegative.

V usage is TRBV28 and J usage is TRBJ1-1; 7 bases agree with TRBD1. The CDR3 loop spans 17 amino acids. The germline V gene has CDR1 MDHEN and CDR2 SYDVKM. The J segment lost 4 bases and the V segment lost 7 bases, leaving 18 bases of the junction unmatched. CDR3 protein: CASKYSTRVGGPTEAFF. CDR3 in DNA: TGTGCCAGCAAGTACAGCACGAGGGTAGGGGGCCCCACTGAAGCTTTCTTT.

V is TRBV10-3 and J is TRBJ2-7; TRBD1 matches 7 bases. Germline assignment: CDR1 ENHRY and CDR2 SYGVKD. V was pared by 5 bases and J by 3 bases, with 4 bases of the junction left unmatched. The CDR3 length is 13 residues. The CDR3 DNA follows: TGTGCCATCAGTTCGGACAGGAACTACGAGCAGTACTTC. Translation gives CAISSDRNYEQYF.

The rearrangement links TRBV19 to TRBJ2-5, with D possibly matching TRBD2 (6 bases). The germline CDR1 and CDR2 sequences are LNHDA and SQIVND (reference sequence). Trimming left V 5 bases short and J 3 bases short, with 10 bases between. This CDR3 spans 13 amino acids. CDR3 nucleotides: TGTGCCAGTAGTCCGGGACTCGAAGAGACCCAGTACTTC. Translated: CASSPGLEETQYF.

The chain links TRBV28 to TRBJ1-2; D might be TRBD1 (6 bases). The germline CDR1 and CDR2 sequences are MDHEN and SYDVKM. There are 13 residues in the CDR3. The V and J ends lost 8 bases and 6 bases respectively, with 16 bases between them. The DNA of the CDR3 is TGTGCCAGCTTAGCGCAGGGGTATAATGGCTACACCTTC. Protein: CASLAQGYNGYTF.

The chain has TRBV5-1 and TRBJ1-1, with TRBD1 as a possible D gene (6 bases). The CDR3 runs to 14 residues. Trimming took off 6 bases at V and 3 bases at J, with 15 bases between the two ends. The germline gives CDR1 SGHRS, CDR2 YFSETQ. DNA of the CDR3: TGCGCCAGCACGCCCTGGGGGGGCTACACTGAAGCTTTCTTT. This encodes CASTPWGGYTEAFF.

The chain couples TRBV9 to TRBJ1-3; 9 bases match TRBD1. The CDR3 spans 16 residues. The junction had 4 bases not matched to a gene; V was cut back by 3 bases and J by 0 bases. Germline V lookup: CDR1 SGDLS, CDR2 YYNGEE. Written as DNA, the CDR3 is TGTGCCAGCAGCGCCGGACAGGGGATCTCTGGAAACACCATATATTTT. Translation gives CASSAGQGISGNTIYF.

This CDR3 reads CASSPNRDRVRNEQFF. DNA for the CDR3: TGTGCCAGCAGCCCGAACCGGGACAGGGTGCGGAATGAGCAGTTCTTC. This sequence joins TRBV14 and TRBJ2-1, with TRBD1 identical over 9 bases. This CDR3 has 16 residues. Germline lookup yields CDR1 SGHDN and CDR2 FVKESK. The V segment lost 4 bases and the J segment 7 bases; nucleotides outside the gene matches: 11.

Regarding this clone: The sample carries other DNA sequences with the same CDR3. The chain carries TRBV28 and TRBJ1-1; D is unresolved. Germline loops: CDR1 MDHEN, CDR2 SYDVKM. This CDR3 is 12 amino acids long. Trimming removed 6 bases from V and 2 bases from J, with 7 bases in between. CDR3 region: CASSQVNTEAFF. CDR3 nucleotides: TGTGCCAGCAGCCAGGTAAACACTGAAGCTTTCTTT.

The genes are TRBV6-5 and TRBJ2-5, with D tentatively TRBD2 (5 bases). Matching the DNA end better, TRBJ2-7 makes the J call doubtful. The CDR3 extends over 13 amino acids. Germline V CDR1 and CDR2: MNHEY, SVGAGI. The CDR3 protein is CASSSGNAYEQYF. Here the CDR3 DNA reads TGTGCCAGCAGTTCGGGGAACGCCTACGAGCAGTACTTC.

This chain connects TRBV6-1 to TRBJ2-7; maybe TRBD1 (6 bases). Germline CDR1 MNHNS, CDR2 SASEGT. This CDR3 is 11 amino acids long. V was trimmed by 8 bases and J by 4 bases, leaving 9 bases between them. Written as DNA, the CDR3 is TGTGCCAGCGGTGGACAGTACGAGCAGTACTTC. Its protein is CASGGQYEQYF.

The V gene is TRBV11-3, the J gene TRBJ2-7; maybe TRBD2 (6 bases). The CDR3 consists of 15 residues. V was trimmed by 3 bases and J by 0 bases, leaving 12 bases between them. The germline V gene has CDR1 SGHNT and CDR2 YENEEA. The CDR3 coding sequence is TGTGCCAGCAGCTTTCGCGGGGCCAGCTCCTACGAGCAGTACTTC. Protein product: CASSFRGASSYEQYF.

Turning to this clone: This CDR3 is also generated by other DNA sequences in the sample. The CDR3 region has the DNA TGTGCCAGCAGTTTAGTGCGGAACACTGAAGCTTTCTTT. It is translated as CASSLVRNTEAFF. The chain joins TRBV27 to TRBJ1-1, with D unresolved. The germline V gene has CDR1 MNHEY and CDR2 SMNVEV (reference sequence). This CDR3 region has 13 residues. The V and J ends lost 2 bases and 1 base respectively, with 5 bases between them.

The CDR3: CASRLLAGGETYEQYF. CDR3 in DNA: TGTGCCAGCAGGCTACTAGCGGGGGGGGAAACCTACGAGCAGTACTTC. V usage is TRBV27 and J usage is TRBJ2-7, with TRBD2 identical over 13 bases. Looked up from germline, CDR1 is MNHEY and CDR2 is SMNVEV (reference sequence). After removal of 6 bases from V and 2 bases from J, the junction contained 7 bases not matched to a gene. The CDR3 extends over 16 amino acids.

This chain links TRBV28 with TRBJ2-3; 9 nucleotides line up with TRBD2. CDR3 length: 17 residues. The germline V gene has CDR1 MDHEN and CDR2 SYDVKM. V lost 4 bases and J lost 2; bases outside the gene matches: 10. CDR3: CASSWNPTSGFTDTQYF. The CDR3 nucleotides read TGTGCCAGCAGTTGGAATCCGACTAGCGGTTTCACAGATACGCAGTATTTT.

This chain joins TRBV19 and TRBJ2-2; 8 nucleotides agree with TRBD2. The CDR3 runs 20 residues. V lost 6 bases to trimming and J lost 4 bases; unmatched junction nucleotides: 22. Germline CDR1 LNHDA, CDR2 SQIVND (reference sequence). The CDR3, as DNA: TGTGCCAGTAGATCACGATTGTCCGCCGGGACTAGGGATCCCACCGGGGAGCTGTTTTTT. It encodes CASRSRLSAGTRDPTGELFF.

This chain links TRBV7-9 with TRBJ2-7; 7 nucleotides align to TRBD1. Trimming at V came to 3 bases and at J to 3 bases, leaving 17 bases not matched to a gene. CDR1 and CDR2 (germline): SEHNR, FQNEAQ (reference sequence). This CDR3 has 18 amino acids. CDR3 DNA sequence: TGTGCCAGCAGCTTTCCCGATGGTCGAGGGGGCTTCGACTACGAGCAGTACTTC. Encoded protein: CASSFPDGRGGFDYEQYF.

This clone was observed a single time. The gene calls are TRBV4-2 and TRBJ2-3, with 11 nucleotides matching TRBD2. After removal of 0 bases from V and 6 bases from J, the junction contained 5 bases not matched to a gene. Looked up from germline, CDR1 is LGHNA and CDR2 is YNFKEQ. This CDR3 region has 16 residues. The CDR3 nucleotides read TGTGCCAGCAGCCAAGATTTAGCGGGGGGGTATGATACGCAGTATTTT. This translates into CASSQDLAGGYDTQYF.

The chain couples TRBV5-1 to TRBJ2-2; 8 nucleotides line up with TRBD1. V lost 4 bases and J lost 4; bases outside the gene matches: 9. The CDR3 extends over 16 amino acids. In germline, CDR1 is SGHRS, CDR2 YFSETQ. Written as DNA, the CDR3 is TGCGCCAGCAGCCCAGGACAGGGTGGGGTCACCGGGGAGCTGTTTTTT. This codes for CASSPGQGGVTGELFF.

The chain links TRBV5-4 to TRBJ2-3; TRBD2 matches 12 bases. This CDR3 contains 17 residues. Germline V lookup: CDR1 SGHNT, CDR2 YYREEE (reference sequence). The J segment lost 1 base and the V segment lost 1 base, leaving 4 bases of the junction unmatched. Here the CDR3 reads CASSLLLAGGGTDTQYF. The CDR3 nucleotides are TGTGCCAGCAGCTTGTTACTAGCGGGGGGAGGCACAGATACGCAGTATTTT.

V is TRBV28 and J is TRBJ1-2; tentatively, D is TRBD1 (6 bases). CDR1 and CDR2 (germline): MDHEN, SYDVKM. The V end was cut by 1 base, the J end by 8 bases, with 14 bases between. The CDR3 sequence is 14 residues long. The CDR3 DNA reads TGTGCCAGCAGTTTATCGGCGGGGGCGAGCGGCTACACCTTC. Translated: CASSLSAGASGYTF.

J is TRBJ2-2 and V is TRBV5-6; tentative D call: TRBD1 (5 bases). Between the trimmed V and J ends, which lost 3 bases and 4 bases, there was a span of 22 bases. CDR3 length: 18 amino acids. The germline V gene has CDR1 SGHDT and CDR2 YYEEEE. The CDR3 bases are TGTGCCAGCAGCTGGCTGGCAGTAATCCAAACAGGCACCGGGGAGCTGTTTTTT. Translation gives CASSWLAVIQTGTGELFF.

This clone was detected a few times. This chain connects TRBV5-1 to TRBJ1-5, with a tentative D call TRBD1 (5 bases). The CDR3 has 16 residues. V was shortened by 0 bases and J by 2 bases, with 12 bases between the two germline ends. CDR1 is SGHRS and CDR2 is YFSETQ in the germline V gene. CDR3 bases: TGCGCCAGCAGCTTGGTTCCCAGGGAGGGCAATCAGCCCCAGCATTTT. Encoded protein: CASSLVPREGNQPQHF.

The chain recombines TRBV19 with TRBJ1-4, with 9 bases aligning to TRBD1. J lost 7 bases, V lost 3 bases, and 3 bases had no gene match. Germline CDR1 and CDR2: LNHDA and SQIVND (reference sequence). The CDR3 extends over 14 amino acids. This chain's CDR3 is CASSIRDRAEKLFF. The CDR3, as DNA: TGTGCCAGTAGTATTAGGGACAGGGCTGAAAAACTGTTTTTT.

The chain has TRBV6-1 and TRBJ1-6; TRBD1 agrees at 10 bases. Germline V lookup: CDR1 MNHNS, CDR2 SASEGT. Trimming at V came to 4 bases and at J to 9 bases, leaving 6 bases not matched to a gene. The CDR3 is 15 residues long. CDR3 DNA sequence: TGTGCCAGCAGTGGAGACAGGGGGCAAGGTTCACCCCTCCACTTT. Translating it yields CASSGDRGQGSPLHF.